A few counts support the clone carrying this TCR beta chain. The antigen is undetermined. This specimen comes from a study of T-cell reconstitution after alpha-beta-depleted transplantation in children. General study results and limits: The origin of high day-60 TCRbeta diversity in some patients lay in surviving recipient T cells and thymic progenitors. Newly produced T cells mostly provided counts and TCRbeta diversity after one year, as hyperexpanded clones declined.

This sample's TCRbeta library carried unique molecular identifier barcodes. Using its own MiXCR run on the PCR reads, TCRdb lists one record per CDR3 protein. The sample includes 27,000 or so distinct CDR3 sequences, about a sixth of them seen just once. From germline, CDR1 is SGHRS and CDR2 YFSETQ. Trimming took 0 bases from V and 6 from J, leaving 13 bases between them. CDR3 size: 14 residues. This sequence originates from a male patient between 2 and 10 years old who had a stem cell transplant for acute lymphoblastic leukemia, so the T cells may come from the graft donor. This chain uses TRBV5-1 with TRBJ2-7; D gene ambiguous. The specimen was PBMCs, mostly from graft donor cells, collected 60 days after TCRalphabeta/CD19-depleted stem cell transplant. The CDR3 here is CASSLDLLLGEQYF. In DNA form, the CDR3 reads TGCGCCAGCAGCTTGGACCTACTACTTGGCGAGCAGTACTTC.